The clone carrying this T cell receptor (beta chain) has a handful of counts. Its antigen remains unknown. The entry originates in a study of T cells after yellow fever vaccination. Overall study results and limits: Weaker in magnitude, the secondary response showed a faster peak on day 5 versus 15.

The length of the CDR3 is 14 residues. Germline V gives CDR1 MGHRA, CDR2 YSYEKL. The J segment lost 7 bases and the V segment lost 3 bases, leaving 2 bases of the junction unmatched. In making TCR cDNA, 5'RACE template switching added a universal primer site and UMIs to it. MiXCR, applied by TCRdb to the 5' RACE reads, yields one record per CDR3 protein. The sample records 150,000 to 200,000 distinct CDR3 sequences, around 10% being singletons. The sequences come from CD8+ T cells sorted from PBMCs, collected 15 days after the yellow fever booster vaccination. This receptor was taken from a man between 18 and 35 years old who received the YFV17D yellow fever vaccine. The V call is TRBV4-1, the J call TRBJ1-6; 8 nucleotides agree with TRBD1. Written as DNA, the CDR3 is TGCGCCAGCAGCCAGGACAGGGTGAATTCACCCCTCCACTTT. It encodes CASSQDRVNSPLHF.